This TCR beta chain was retrieved from a study of blood T cell repertoires in COVID-19. The wider study: The analysed material was cDNA or gDNA that came from T cells, B-cell-depleted T cells, or PBMCs.

Source study methods: Scientists estimated how many nucleated cells there were by amplifying reference gene primers. The assay was immunoSEQ multiplex PCR, and TCRdb's table has in-frame clones only and misses some. From that table come the V and J calls and clone size; the DNA was used to work out D and trimming. The sample lists approximately 140,000 clones, roughly 90% occurring once. All enrollees were roughly 18 to 89 years old and from roughly 22 US areas. Trimming took off 6 bases at V and 7 bases at J, with 18 bases between the two ends. The CDR3 runs to 14 residues. Germline-derived CDR1 and CDR2 are MGHRA and YSYEKL.

The origin of this receptor is a woman aged 25 to 45 with acute COVID-19. V is TRBV4-1 and J is TRBJ2-5; D perhaps matches TRBD2 (7 bases). The sample consisted of PBMCs or T cells enriched from blood (not recorded which). The CDR3 protein is CASRQSSGGGTQYF. In DNA form, the CDR3 reads TGCGCCAGCAGACAATCTAGCGGAGGGGGGACCCAGTACTTC.